This TCR beta chain emerged from a study of HIV-infected patients and healthy controls. Alpha and beta constant-region primers primed reverse transcription of 500 to 550 ng RNA. Each of the alpha and beta chains got its own library through chain-specific third strand synthesis with indices. The library had 12-nucleotide molecular identifiers formed by two random hexamers joined together. From the 5' RACE reads, TCRdb called clonotypes with MiXCR, one entry per CDR3 protein. The sample has 15,000 to 20,000 distinct CDR3 sequences, roughly 8.2% seen once. V lost 2 bases to trimming and J lost 4 bases, with 15 bases between them. The germline V gene encodes CDR1 LGHNA and CDR2 YNFKEQ. The length of the CDR3 is 16 residues. This clonotype is deemed medium-sized. As yet, its antigen is unknown. No cell fractionation was done, so the repertoire covers all unsorted peripheral blood T cells. About 10 uninfected healthy donors were sampled as controls, four sampled twice 2 to 4 months apart.

The study's findings and limits: Diversity differences between study cohorts were not due to their slight age and sex differences. HIV+ repertoires were severely depleted of MAIT alpha-chain CDR3s, unlike healthy controls.

This sequence originates from an adult in good health. The sequenced material came from blood. The V gene is TRBV4-2, the J gene TRBJ1-3; possibly TRBD1 for D (6 bases). The CDR3 here is CASSQSPHDRGNTIYF. DNA for the CDR3: TGTGCCAGCAGCCAATCCCCACATGACAGGGGAAACACCATATATTTT.